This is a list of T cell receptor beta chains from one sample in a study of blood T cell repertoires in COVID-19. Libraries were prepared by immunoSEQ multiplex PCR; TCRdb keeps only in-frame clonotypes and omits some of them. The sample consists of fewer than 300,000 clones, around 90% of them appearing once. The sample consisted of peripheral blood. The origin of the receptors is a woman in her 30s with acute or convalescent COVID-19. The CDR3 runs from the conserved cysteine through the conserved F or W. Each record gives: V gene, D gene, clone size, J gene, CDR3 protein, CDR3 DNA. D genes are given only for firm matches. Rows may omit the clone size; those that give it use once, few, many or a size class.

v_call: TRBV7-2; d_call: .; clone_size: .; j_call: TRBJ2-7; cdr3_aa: CASSRGASGIYEQYF; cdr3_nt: TGTGCCAGCAGCCGGGGGGCTAGCGGAATCTACGAGCAGTACTTC
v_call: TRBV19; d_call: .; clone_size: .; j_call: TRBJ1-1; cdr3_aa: CASRFVGGEAFF; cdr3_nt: TGTGCCAGTAGATTTGTGGGGGGTGAAGCTTTCTTT
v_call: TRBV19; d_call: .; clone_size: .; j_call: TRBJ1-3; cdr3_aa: CASKEQPSGNTIYF; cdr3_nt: TGTGCCAGTAAAGAACAGCCCTCTGGAAACACCATATATTTT
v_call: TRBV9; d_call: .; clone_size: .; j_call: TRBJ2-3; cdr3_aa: CASSSEASDTQYF; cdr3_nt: TGTGCCAGCAGCTCCGAGGCTTCAGATACGCAGTATTTT
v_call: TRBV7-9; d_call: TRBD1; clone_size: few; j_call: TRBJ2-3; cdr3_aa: CASSQTGGRDTQYF; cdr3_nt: TGTGCCAGCAGTCAAACAGGGGGCAGGGATACGCAGTATTTT
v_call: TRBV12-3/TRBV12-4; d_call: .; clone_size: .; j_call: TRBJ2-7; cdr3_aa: CASSPAYEQYF; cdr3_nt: TGTGCCAGCAGCCCCGCCTACGAGCAGTACTTC
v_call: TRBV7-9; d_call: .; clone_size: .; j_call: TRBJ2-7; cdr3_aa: CASSLARGSGEQYF; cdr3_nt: TGTGCCAGCAGCTTAGCGCGGGGTAGCGGCGAGCAGTACTTC
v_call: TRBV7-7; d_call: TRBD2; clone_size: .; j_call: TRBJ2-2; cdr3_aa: CASSLQSGAGTGELFF; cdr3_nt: TGTGCCAGCAGCTTACAGTCGGGAGCGGGGACCGGGGAGCTGTTTTTT
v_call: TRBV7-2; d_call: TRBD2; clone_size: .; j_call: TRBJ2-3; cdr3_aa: CASSLRTSGSTDTQYF; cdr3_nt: TGTGCCAGCAGCCTGCGGACTAGCGGGTCTACAGATACGCAGTATTTT
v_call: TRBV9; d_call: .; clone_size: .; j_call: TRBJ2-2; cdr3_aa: CASAVGAASNTGELFF; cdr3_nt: TGTGCCAGCGCAGTGGGGGCGGCTTCTAACACCGGGGAGCTGTTTTTT
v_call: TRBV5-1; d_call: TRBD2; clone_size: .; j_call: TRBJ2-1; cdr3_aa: CASSLGGSSSSEQFF; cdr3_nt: TGCGCCAGCAGCTTGGGCGGGAGCTCTAGTAGTGAGCAGTTCTTC
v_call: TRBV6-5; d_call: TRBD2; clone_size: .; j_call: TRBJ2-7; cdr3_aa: CASRPTSGPPYEQYF; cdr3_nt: TGTGCCAGCAGGCCAACTAGCGGGCCCCCCTACGAGCAGTACTTC
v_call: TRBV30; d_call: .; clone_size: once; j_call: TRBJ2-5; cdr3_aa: CAWSLYGSVNQETQYF; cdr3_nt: TGTGCCTGGAGTCTCTACGGGAGCGTAAACCAAGAGACCCAGTACTTC
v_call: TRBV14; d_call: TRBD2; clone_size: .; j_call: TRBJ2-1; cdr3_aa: CASSQGGGTEQFF; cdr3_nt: TGTGCCAGCAGCCAAGGCGGGGGGACTGAGCAGTTCTTC
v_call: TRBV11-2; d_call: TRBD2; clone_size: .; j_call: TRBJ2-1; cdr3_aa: CASSVGTSTGEQFF; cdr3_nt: TGTGCCAGCAGCGTCGGGACTAGCACCGGGGAGCAGTTCTTC
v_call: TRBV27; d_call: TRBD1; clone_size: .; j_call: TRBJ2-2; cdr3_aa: CASSPTQGTGELFF; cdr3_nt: TGTGCCAGCAGCCCTACACAGGGGACCGGGGAGCTGTTTTTT
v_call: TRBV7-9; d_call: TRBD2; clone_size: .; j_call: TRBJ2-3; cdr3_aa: CASSLEPSGIDTQYF; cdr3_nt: TGTGCCAGCAGCTTAGAGCCTAGCGGGATTGATACGCAGTATTTT
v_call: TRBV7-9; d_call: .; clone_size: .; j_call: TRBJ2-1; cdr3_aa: CASSLEVRGQAFF; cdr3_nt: TGTGCCAGCAGCTTAGAAGTCAGGGGACAAGCGTTCTTC
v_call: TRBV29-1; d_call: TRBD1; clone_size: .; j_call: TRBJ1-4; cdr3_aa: CSAEGQGVFEGLFF; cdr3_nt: TGCAGCGCCGAAGGACAGGGCGTTTTCGAGGGACTGTTTTTT
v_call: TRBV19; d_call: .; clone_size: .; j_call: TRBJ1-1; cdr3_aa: CASSSPGGGRTEAFF; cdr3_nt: TGTGCCAGTAGTTCCCCCGGAGGCGGCCGGACTGAAGCTTTCTTT
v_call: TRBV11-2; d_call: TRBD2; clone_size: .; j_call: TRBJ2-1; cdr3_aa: CASSLALAGGEQFF; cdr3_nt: TGTGCCAGCAGCTTAGCCTTAGCGGGAGGGGAGCAGTTCTTC
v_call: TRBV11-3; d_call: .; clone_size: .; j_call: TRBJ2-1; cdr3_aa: CASSLDTAYNEQFF; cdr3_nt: TGTGCCAGCAGCTTAGATACGGCCTACAATGAGCAGTTCTTC
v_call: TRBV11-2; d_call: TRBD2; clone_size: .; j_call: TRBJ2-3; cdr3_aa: CASSLRLAGGLRTDTQYF; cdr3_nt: TGTGCCAGCAGCCTCAGACTAGCGGGAGGGCTTCGCACAGATACGCAGTATTTT
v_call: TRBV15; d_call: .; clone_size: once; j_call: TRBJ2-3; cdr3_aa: CATSRETTGLLPDTQYF; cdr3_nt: TGTGCCACCAGCAGGGAAACCACGGGACTCCTGCCAGATACGCAGTATTTT
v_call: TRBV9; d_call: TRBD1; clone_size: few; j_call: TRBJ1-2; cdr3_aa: CASSASGTVNYGYTF; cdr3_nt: TGTGCCAGCAGCGCCTCCGGGACAGTGAACTATGGCTACACCTTC
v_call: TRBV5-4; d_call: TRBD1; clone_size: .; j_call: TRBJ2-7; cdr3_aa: CASSFPGTGSYEQYF; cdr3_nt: TGTGCCAGCAGCTTTCCCGGGACAGGGTCCTACGAGCAGTACTTC